The next 14 T cell receptor beta chains were all read from a single sample in a study of T cells in Graves' hyperthyroidism and ophthalmopathy (dated by TCRdb to between 2018 and 2020). The library was prepared using multiplex PCR. The reads were generated on an Illumina HiSeq 2000. TCR beta CDR3 regions were amplified from RNA transcripts. For the first round of RT-PCR on the TCR CDR3, the HTBI primer set was used together with the Qiagen OneStep RT-PCR kit. TCRdb applied fastp at Q25 and MiXCR to the public reads, then kept only in-frame beta chains. Identical CDR3 proteins give one entry, which carries the most common genes and DNA. This sample is represented by hundreds of thousands of distinct CDR3 sequences; around 22% of them were singletons. Of the sample, roughly 60% falls within the top ten clones. Specimen: blood. All receptors derive from a man aged 30-40 years with Graves' ophthalmopathy.

This clonotype was detected ten times or more. The chain links TRBV20-1 to TRBJ2-7, with 8 bases lining up with TRBD2. J gave up 2 bases and V 8 bases, and 8 bases lay outside the gene matches. This CDR3 is 13 amino acids long. CDR1 and CDR2 from the germline V gene are DFQATT and SNEGSKA (reference sequence). CDR3 sequence reads: CSPLRSGTYEQYF. Written as DNA, the CDR3 is TGCAGTCCCCTTCGTAGCGGGACCTACGAGCAGTACTTC.

This chain connects TRBV9 to TRBJ2-1, with a tentative D call TRBD2 (5 bases). Trimming cost V 5 bases and J 5 bases, with 17 bases left between them. CDR1 is SGDLS and CDR2 is YYNGEE in the germline V gene. CDR3 size: 15 residues. In DNA form, the CDR3 reads TGTGCCAGCAGTCCAGAAGGGAGCGCTCACAATGAGCAGTTCTTC. Translating gives CASSPEGSAHNEQFF.

This clonotype was counted many times. The junction and the germline gene differ at one end; a read error may be behind it. The V and J genes are TRBV5-1 and TRBJ2-3, with 9 bases lining up with TRBD2. The CDR3 is 14 residues long. Germline assignment: CDR1 SGHRS and CDR2 YFSETQ. In nucleotides, the CDR3 is TGTGCCAGCAGCTTAGCGGGAGATACAGATACGCAGTATTTT. Translation gives CASSLAGDTDTQYF.

The chain recombines TRBV20-1 with TRBJ1-4; D gene ambiguous. Germline values: CDR1 DFQATT, CDR2 SNEGSKA (reference sequence). Trimming took off 5 bases at V and 4 bases at J, with 11 bases between the two ends. CDR3 length: 13 amino acids. The CDR3 bases are TGCAGTGCTTACTCGACCGGTAATGAAAAACTGTTTTTT. Its protein is CSAYSTGNEKLFF.

This clonotype was seen at least ten times. The chain uses TRBV20-1 and TRBJ2-3, with 10 positions matching TRBD1. With V trimmed by 2 bases and J by 3 bases, 5 bases remained unmatched. The germline V gene has CDR1 DFQATT and CDR2 SNEGSKA (reference sequence). This CDR3 contains 15 residues. CDR3: CSARTGQGSTDTQYF. In nucleotides, the CDR3 is TGCAGTGCTAGAACGGGACAGGGGAGTACAGATACGCAGTATTTT.

This clonotype was seen a few times. The chain employs TRBV12-3 or TRBV12-4 and TRBJ1-1, with no clear D. V was clipped by 3 bases and J by 0 bases, with 8 bases between them. This CDR3 spans 14 amino acids. Here the CDR3 DNA reads TGTGCCAGCAGTTTGTCACAGTTGAACACTGAAGCTTTCTTT. Protein: CASSLSQLNTEAFF.

About this clonotype: A much larger clone lies one base from this, so it may be a read error. The gene calls are TRBV28 and TRBJ2-7, with D unclear. V was trimmed by 3 bases and J by 3 bases, leaving 12 bases between them. The CDR3 runs 14 residues. CDR1 is MDHEN and CDR2 is SYDVKM in the germline V gene. CDR3 amino acids: CASSFGARLYEQYF. DNA for the CDR3: TGTGCCAGCAGTTTCGGTGCTCGACTCTACGAGCAGTACTTC. The full variable domain, rest sourced from reference TRBV28 and TRBJ2-7, is DVKVTQSSRYLVKRTGEKVFLECVQDMDHENMFWYRQDPGLGLRLIYFSYDVKMKEKGDIPEGYSVSREKKERFSLILESASTNQTSMYLCASSFGARLYEQYFGPGTRLTVT.

The chain combines TRBV9 with TRBJ2-1; 16 bases line up with TRBD2. The V gene's germline CDR1 is SGDLS and CDR2 YYNGEE. The CDR3 consists of 16 residues. Trimming at V came to 0 bases and at J to 10 bases, leaving 4 bases not matched to a gene. The CDR3 DNA is TGTGCCAGCAGCGTAGCGCCGGGACTAGCGGGAGGGGAGCAGTTCTTC. This gives the protein CASSVAPGLAGGEQFF.

The CDR3 loop reads CSARARLAGVQDTQYF. The CDR3 DNA sequence: TGCAGTGCTAGGGCAAGACTAGCGGGAGTCCAAGATACGCAGTATTTT. The chain uses TRBV20-1 and TRBJ2-3; 12 bases fit TRBD2. J was trimmed by 5 bases and V by 3 bases; bases with no gene match: 9. CDR3 length: 16 amino acids. Looked up from germline, CDR1 is DFQATT and CDR2 is SNEGSKA (reference sequence).

As to this clonotype: Mismatch with germline at one junction end may stem from a read error. The rearrangement links TRBV2 to TRBJ2-5, with 13 positions matching TRBD2. The CDR3 has 16 amino acids. CDR1 is SNHLY and CDR2 is FYNNEI in the germline V gene. Here the CDR3 DNA reads TGTGCCACCAGTGATCCGGGGACTAGCGGGGAGGAGACCCAGTACTTC. This encodes CATSDPGTSGEETQYF.

The chain couples TRBV10-3 to TRBJ1-2; 8 nucleotides agree with TRBD1. Germline V lookup: CDR1 ENHRY, CDR2 SYGVKD. Losses at the gene ends were 10 bases for V and 4 bases for J; bases not matched to a gene: 8. This CDR3 has 13 amino acids. DNA for the CDR3: TGTGCCACCAGAACAGACAGGGGCTATGGCTACACCTTC. This gives the protein CATRTDRGYGYTF.

The J gene is TRBJ2-5, the V gene TRBV7-3; D uncertain. V was shortened by 2 bases and J by 5 bases, with 15 bases between the two germline ends. Germline CDR1 is SGHTA and CDR2 is FQGTGA. The CDR3 loop spans 15 amino acids. DNA for the CDR3: TGTGCCAGCAGCTTAGATGGGGTAGGCCTGGAGACCCAGTACTTC. It codes for CASSLDGVGLETQYF.

The chain uses TRBV10-3 and TRBJ2-7; 7 nucleotides line up with TRBD1. This CDR3 region has 14 residues. Germline V gene sequence: CDR1 ENHRY, CDR2 SYGVKD. V lost 6 bases and J lost 2; bases outside the gene matches: 7. The CDR3 DNA follows: TGTGCCATCAGCTCTGAGACAGGGACCTACGAGCAGTACTTC. It specifies CAISSETGTYEQYF.

This chain joins TRBV14 and TRBJ1-1; 8 bases are a match to TRBD1. Germline CDR1 is SGHDN and CDR2 is FVKESK. Unmatched junction bases numbered 4, after V lost 3 bases and J lost 1 base. The CDR3 has 15 residues. The CDR3 DNA reads as TGTGCCAGCAGCCAGAACAGGGGGAGGAACACTGAAGCTTTCTTT. It codes for CASSQNRGRNTEAFF.